The sequence of this T cell receptor (beta chain) was determined in a study of cytomegalovirus exposure and HLA in healthy donors. A word on this clone: Its specificity is unknown.

General observations from the study: Most TCR sequences were seen very rarely across donors, but some public TCRs occurred in many. Analyzed later, association rates of TCRs varied across HLA loci, with DRB1 most and HLA-C fewest. It is likely that the observed cluster of highly shared sequence variants was a sequencing artifact. The investigators catalogued 180 or so TCR beta chains as cytomegalovirus-associated.

Germline V CDR1 and CDR2: SEHNR, FQNEAQ (reference sequence). This CDR3 has 13 amino acids. The V and J ends lost 4 bases and 7 bases respectively, with 13 bases between them. The primer mix had 60 Vbeta and 13 Jbeta primers. The data were produced by immunoSEQ multiplex PCR, yet TCRdb's version contains in-frame clones alone and is incomplete. The table shows under 200,000 clones, with 65% to 80% occurring only once. The TCR comes from a woman in her forties or fifties in good health and CMV-seropositive. Sequencing input: PBMCs. V is TRBV7-9 and J is TRBJ1-2; D not resolved. The CDR3 protein is CASSSQLGGGYTF. The DNA of the CDR3 is TGTGCCAGCAGCTCCCAGTTGGGAGGTGGCTACACCTTC.